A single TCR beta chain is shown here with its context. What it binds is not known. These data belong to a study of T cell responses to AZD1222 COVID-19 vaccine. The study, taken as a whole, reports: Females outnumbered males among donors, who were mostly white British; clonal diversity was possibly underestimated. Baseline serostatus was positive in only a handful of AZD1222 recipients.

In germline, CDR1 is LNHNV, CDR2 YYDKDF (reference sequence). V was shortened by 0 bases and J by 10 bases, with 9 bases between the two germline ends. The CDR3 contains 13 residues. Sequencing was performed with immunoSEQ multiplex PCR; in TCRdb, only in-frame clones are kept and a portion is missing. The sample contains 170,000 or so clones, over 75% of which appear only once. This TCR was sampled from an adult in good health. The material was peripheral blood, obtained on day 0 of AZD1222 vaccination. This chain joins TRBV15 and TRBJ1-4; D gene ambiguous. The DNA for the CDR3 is TGTGCCACCAGCAGAGATCGAAGCGGAAAACTGTTTTTT. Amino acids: CATSRDRSGKLFF.